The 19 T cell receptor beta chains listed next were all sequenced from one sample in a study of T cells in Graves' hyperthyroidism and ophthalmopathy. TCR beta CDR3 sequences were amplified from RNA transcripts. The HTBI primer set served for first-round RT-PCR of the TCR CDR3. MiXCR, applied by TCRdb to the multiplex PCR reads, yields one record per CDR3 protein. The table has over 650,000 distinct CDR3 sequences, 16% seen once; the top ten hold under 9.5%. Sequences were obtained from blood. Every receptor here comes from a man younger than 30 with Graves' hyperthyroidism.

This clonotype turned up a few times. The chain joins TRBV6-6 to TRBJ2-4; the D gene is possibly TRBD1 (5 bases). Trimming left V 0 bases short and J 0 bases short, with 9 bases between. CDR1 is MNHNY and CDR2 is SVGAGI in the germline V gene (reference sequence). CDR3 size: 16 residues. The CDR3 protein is CASSYSGRGAKNIQYF. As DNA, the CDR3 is TGTGCCAGCAGTTACTCCGGAAGGGGAGCCAAAAACATTCAGTACTTC.

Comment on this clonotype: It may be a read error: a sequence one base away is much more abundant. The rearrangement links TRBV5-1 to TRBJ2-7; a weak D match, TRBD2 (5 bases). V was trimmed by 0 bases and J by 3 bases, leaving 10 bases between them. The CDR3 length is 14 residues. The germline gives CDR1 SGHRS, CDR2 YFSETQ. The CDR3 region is CASSLVEESYEQYF. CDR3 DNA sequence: TGCGCCAGCAGCTTGGTGGAGGAGAGCTACGAGCAGTACTTC.

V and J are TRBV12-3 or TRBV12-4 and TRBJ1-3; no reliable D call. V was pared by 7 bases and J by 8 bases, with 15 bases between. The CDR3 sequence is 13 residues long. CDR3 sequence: CASTFGQADTIYF. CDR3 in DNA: TGTGCCAGCACTTTCGGGCAGGCGGACACCATATATTTT.

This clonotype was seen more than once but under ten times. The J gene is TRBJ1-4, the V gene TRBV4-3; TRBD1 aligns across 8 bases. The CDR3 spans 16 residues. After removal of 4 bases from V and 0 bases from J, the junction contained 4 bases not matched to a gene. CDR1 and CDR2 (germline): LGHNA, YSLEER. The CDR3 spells CASSRKTGATNEKLFF. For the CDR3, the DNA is TGCGCCAGCAGCCGAAAGACAGGGGCAACTAATGAAAAACTGTTTTTT.

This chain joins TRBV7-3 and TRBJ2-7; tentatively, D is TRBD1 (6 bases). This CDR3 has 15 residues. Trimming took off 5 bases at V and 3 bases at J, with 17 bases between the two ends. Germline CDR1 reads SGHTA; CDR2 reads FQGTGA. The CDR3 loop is CASSLAPGQNYEQYF. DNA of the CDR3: TGTGCCAGCAGCCTAGCCCCGGGACAAAACTACGAGCAGTACTTC.

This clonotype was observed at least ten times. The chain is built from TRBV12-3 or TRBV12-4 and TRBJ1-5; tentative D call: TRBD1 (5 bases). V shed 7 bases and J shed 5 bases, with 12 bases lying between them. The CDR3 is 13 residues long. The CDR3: CASTPGGYQPQHF. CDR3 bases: TGTGCCAGCACCCCGGGGGGATATCAGCCCCAGCATTTT.

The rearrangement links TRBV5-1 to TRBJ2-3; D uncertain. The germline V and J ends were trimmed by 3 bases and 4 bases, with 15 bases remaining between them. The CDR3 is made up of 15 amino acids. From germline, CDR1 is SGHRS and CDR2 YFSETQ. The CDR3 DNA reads TGCGCCAGCAGCTCCCTGACCGGTTTTGCAGATACGCAGTATTTT. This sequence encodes CASSSLTGFADTQYF.

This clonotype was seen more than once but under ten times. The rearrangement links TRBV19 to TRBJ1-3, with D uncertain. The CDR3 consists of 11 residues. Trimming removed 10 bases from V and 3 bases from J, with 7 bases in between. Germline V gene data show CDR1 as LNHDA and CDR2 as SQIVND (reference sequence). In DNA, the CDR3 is TGTGCCATCCTCGATGGAAACACCATATATTTT. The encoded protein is CAILDGNTIYF. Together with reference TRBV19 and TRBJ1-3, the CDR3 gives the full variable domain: DGGITQSPKYLFRKEGQNVTLSCEQNLNHDAMYWYRQDPGQGLRLIYYSQIVNDFQKGDIAEGYSVSREKKESFPLTVTSAQKNPTAFYLCAILDGNTIYFGEGSWLTVV.

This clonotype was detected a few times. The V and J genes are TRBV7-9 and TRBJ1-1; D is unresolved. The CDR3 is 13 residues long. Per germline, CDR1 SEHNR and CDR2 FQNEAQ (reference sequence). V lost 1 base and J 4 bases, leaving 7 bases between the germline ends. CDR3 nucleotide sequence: TGTGCCAGCAGCTTAGGTCAACCCACTGAAGCTTTCTTT. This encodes CASSLGQPTEAFF.

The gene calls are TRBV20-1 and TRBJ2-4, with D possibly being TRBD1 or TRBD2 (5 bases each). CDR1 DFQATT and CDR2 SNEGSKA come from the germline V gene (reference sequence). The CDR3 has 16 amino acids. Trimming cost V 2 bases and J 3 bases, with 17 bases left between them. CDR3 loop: CSARPLRGDSKNIQYF. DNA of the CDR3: TGCAGTGCTAGACCGTTAAGGGGAGATAGCAAAAACATTCAGTACTTC.

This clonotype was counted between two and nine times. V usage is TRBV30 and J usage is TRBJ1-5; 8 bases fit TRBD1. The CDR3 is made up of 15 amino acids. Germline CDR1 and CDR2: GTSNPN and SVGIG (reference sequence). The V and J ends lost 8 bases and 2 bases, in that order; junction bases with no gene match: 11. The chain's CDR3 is CATGGGGAGNQPQHF. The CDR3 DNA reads TGTGCCACAGGGGGAGGGGGCGCGGGCAATCAGCCCCAGCATTTT. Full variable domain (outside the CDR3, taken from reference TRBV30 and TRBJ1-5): SQTIHQWPATLVQPVGSPLSLECTVEGTSNPNLYWYRQAAGRGLQLLFYSVGIGQISSEVPQNLSASRPQDRQFILSSKKLLLSDSGFYLCATGGGGAGNQPQHFGDGTRLSIL.

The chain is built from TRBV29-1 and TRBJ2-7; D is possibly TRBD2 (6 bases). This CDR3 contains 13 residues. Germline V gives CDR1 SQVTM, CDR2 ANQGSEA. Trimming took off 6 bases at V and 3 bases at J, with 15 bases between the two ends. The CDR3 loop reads CSVIWRDSYEQYF. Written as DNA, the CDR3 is TGCAGCGTGATCTGGCGGGATAGCTACGAGCAGTACTTC.

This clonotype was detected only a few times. CDR3: CASRESGTHHEQYF. The CDR3, as DNA: TGTGCCAGCAGAGAGAGCGGGACGCACCACGAGCAGTACTTC. V is TRBV27 and J is TRBJ2-7, with TRBD2 matching 7 bases. CDR1 is MNHEY and CDR2 is SMNVEV in the germline V gene (reference sequence). CDR3 length equals 14 residues. Losses at the gene ends were 6 bases for V and 5 bases for J; bases not matched to a gene: 10.

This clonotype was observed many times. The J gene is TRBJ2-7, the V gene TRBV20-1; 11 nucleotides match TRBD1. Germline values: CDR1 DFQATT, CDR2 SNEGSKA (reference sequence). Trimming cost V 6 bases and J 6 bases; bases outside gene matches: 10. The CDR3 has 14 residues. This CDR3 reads CSASSGQGAIEQYF. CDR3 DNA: TGCAGTGCCTCATCAGGACAGGGGGCAATCGAGCAGTACTTC.

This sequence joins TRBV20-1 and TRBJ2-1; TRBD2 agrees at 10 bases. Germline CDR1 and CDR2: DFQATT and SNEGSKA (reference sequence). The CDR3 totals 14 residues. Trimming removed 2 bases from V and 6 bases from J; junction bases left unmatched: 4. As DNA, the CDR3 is TGCAGTGCTAGACTAGCGGGAGACATCAATGAGCAGTTCTTC. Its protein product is CSARLAGDINEQFF.

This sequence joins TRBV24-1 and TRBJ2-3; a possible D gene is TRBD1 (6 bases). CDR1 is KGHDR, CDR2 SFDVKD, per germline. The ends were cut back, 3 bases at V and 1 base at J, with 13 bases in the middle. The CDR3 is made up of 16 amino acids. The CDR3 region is CATSDTGGVGTDTQYF. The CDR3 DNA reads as TGTGCCACCAGTGATACTGGGGGCGTTGGCACAGATACGCAGTATTTT.

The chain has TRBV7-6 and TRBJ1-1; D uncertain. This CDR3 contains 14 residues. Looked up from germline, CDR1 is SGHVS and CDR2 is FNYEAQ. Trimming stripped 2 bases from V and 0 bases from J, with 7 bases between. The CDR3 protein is CASSLKQMNTEAFF. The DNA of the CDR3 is TGTGCCAGCAGCTTAAAACAGATGAACACTGAAGCTTTCTTT.

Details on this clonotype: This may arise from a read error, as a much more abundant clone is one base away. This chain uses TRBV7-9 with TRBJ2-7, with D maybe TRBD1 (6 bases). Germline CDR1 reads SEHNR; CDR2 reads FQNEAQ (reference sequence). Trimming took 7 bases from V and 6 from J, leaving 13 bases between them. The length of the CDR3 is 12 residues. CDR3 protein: CASNKSQGEQYF. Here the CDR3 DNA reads TGTGCCAGCAACAAATCACAGGGCGAGCAGTACTTC.

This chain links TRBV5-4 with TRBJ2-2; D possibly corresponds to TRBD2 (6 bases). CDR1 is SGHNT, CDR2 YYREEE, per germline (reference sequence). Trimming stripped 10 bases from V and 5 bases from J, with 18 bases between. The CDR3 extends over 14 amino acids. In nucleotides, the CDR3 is TGTGCCCACCGGGGGACTGAGGGGACCGGGGAGCTGTTTTTT. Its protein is CAHRGTEGTGELFF.